Detailed here is one T cell receptor (beta chain). This specimen belongs to a study of blood T cell repertoires in COVID-19. About the study: COVID-19 samples collected from the United States, Italy and Spain covered acute and convalescent phases. From T cells, B-cell-depleted T cells, or PBMCs came the material, which was cDNA or gDNA.

Across about two dozen US areas, participants ranged in age from 18 to 89 years. Cohort 3 donors counted as recovered after two negative PCRs, clearance, or resolved symptoms. Germline V gene lookup returns CDR1 SGHTA and CDR2 FQGNSA. V lost 4 bases to trimming and J lost 5 bases; unmatched junction nucleotides: 3. CDR3 length: 15 amino acids. Generated by immunoSEQ multiplex PCR, the TCRdb table keeps only in-frame clones and is missing some. Here the sample spans some 530,000 clones, about 88% being singletons. The V and J genes are TRBV7-2 and TRBJ2-3; 13 bases match TRBD2. What was sequenced was PBMCs or T cells enriched from blood (not recorded which). The receptor was isolated from a woman aged 55-69 years who had recovered from COVID-19. The CDR3 spells CASSWTSGGGDTQYF. The DNA for the CDR3 is TGTGCCAGCAGCTGGACTAGCGGGGGAGGAGATACGCAGTATTTT.